The clone carrying this T cell receptor (beta chain) was seen only a few times. Its antigen is undetermined. The PCR employed 60 Vbeta primers together with 13 Jbeta primers. TCRdb's table, derived via immunoSEQ multiplex PCR, lists solely in-frame clones and lacks some. The data show about 120,000 clones, roughly four fifths seen once. This sample stems from a study of cytomegalovirus exposure and HLA in healthy donors. Study-level background: An earlier analysis identified approximately 110 million unique TCR beta sequences in about 179 million T cells. Ancestry clustering placed around 80% of about 400 genotyped donors in the Caucasian-associated cluster. Study-level points and caveats: Fewer N-insertions than the roughly 600-donor mean were reportedly shown by an Asian-associated ancestry cluster in a later analysis.

The CDR3 loop spans 16 amino acids. Input material: PBMCs. This receptor was taken from a male donor in good health and CMV-seropositive. This chain joins TRBV21-1 and TRBJ2-7; TRBD1, the table's D call, lacks a check against the DNA. TRBV21-1 is a known pseudogene. The DNA for the CDR3 is TGTGCCAGCAGCAATCTCTCCGGGACAGGGGCTTACGAGCAGTACTTC. Translated, it gives CASSNLSGTGAYEQYF.